Reported below is one T cell receptor beta chain. The authors' processing: Researchers report that nucleated cell counts were estimated from reference gene primer amplification. Only in-frame clones appear in the TCRdb table, and some are missing; sequencing was by immunoSEQ multiplex PCR. That table is the source of V, J and clone size, and D and trimming were worked out from the DNA. Of roughly 150,000 clones listed, 70% to 90% are singletons. This sample is part of a study of blood T cell repertoires in COVID-19. During active infection, Seattle patients enrolled and were then monitored through disease. Losses at the gene ends were 1 base for V and 4 bases for J; bases not matched to a gene: 8. From germline, CDR1 is SGHNT and CDR2 YENEEA. This CDR3 is 17 amino acids long.

Material for sequencing was peripheral blood. This sequence was found in a woman of 80 years or more with COVID-19, enrolled during active disease. The V call is TRBV11-3, the J call TRBJ2-5; 11 bases align to TRBD2. The CDR3 DNA is TGTGCCAGCAGCTTAGGGGTAGCGGGAGGGCCCTCAGAGACCCAGTACTTC. Residues: CASSLGVAGGPSETQYF.